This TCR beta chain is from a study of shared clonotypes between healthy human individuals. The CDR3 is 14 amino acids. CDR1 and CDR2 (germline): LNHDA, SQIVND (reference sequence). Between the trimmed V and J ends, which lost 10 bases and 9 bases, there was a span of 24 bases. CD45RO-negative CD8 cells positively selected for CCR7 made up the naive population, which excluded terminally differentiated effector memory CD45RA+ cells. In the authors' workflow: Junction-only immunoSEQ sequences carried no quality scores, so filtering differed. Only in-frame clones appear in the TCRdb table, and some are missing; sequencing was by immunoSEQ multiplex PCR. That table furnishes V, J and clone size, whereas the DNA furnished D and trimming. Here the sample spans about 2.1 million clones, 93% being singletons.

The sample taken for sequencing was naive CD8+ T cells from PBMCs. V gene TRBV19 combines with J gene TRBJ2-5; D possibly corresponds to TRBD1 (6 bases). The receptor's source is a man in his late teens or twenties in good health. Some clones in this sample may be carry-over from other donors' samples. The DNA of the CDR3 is TGTGCCACATCTCCCCTCGGACAGTCCGGGGCCCAGTACTTC. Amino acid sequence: CATSPLGQSGAQYF.